These T cell receptor beta chains were read from a single sample in a study of T cells in Graves' hyperthyroidism and ophthalmopathy. One entry per CDR3 protein results from TCRdb running MiXCR on the multiplex PCR reads. Of some 370,000 distinct CDR3 sequences listed, approximately 17% were seen once; the top ten hold around a third. Sequencing was done on a sample of blood. The receptors come from a woman aged 25-40 years with Graves' hyperthyroidism that later progressed to Graves' ophthalmopathy. Both conserved end residues are part of each CDR3. The D gene is left open where the match is weak. Size is stated for part of the rows, as once, few or many counts, or as a class when the clone is expanded.

V,size,J,D,CDR3,DNA
TRBV20-1,few,TRBJ1-4,-,CSAPGEGREKLFF,TGCAGTGCCCCGGGAGAAGGGAGGGAAAAACTGTTTTTT
TRBV13,many,TRBJ1-1,-,CASRTVFSEAFF,TGTGCCAGCAGGACAGTATTCTCTGAAGCTTTCTTT
TRBV5-8,-,TRBJ2-6,-,CASSFLQFSSGANVLTF,TGTGCCAGCAGCTTTCTACAGTTTTCCTCTGGGGCCAACGTCCTGACTTTC
TRBV6-1,many,TRBJ1-5,-,CASSEEQVTYSNQPQHF,TGTGCCAGCAGTGAAGAACAGGTAACCTATAGCAATCAGCCCCAGCATTTT
TRBV19,-,TRBJ1-2,-,CASTAGGGSSGYTF,TGTGCCAGTACCGCGGGGGGCGGATCAAGTGGCTACACCTTC
TRBV6-1,many,TRBJ2-1,TRBD2,CASRFSSGGTEQFF,TGTGCCAGCCGATTTTCTAGCGGGGGCACAGAGCAGTTCTTC
TRBV29-1,many,TRBJ2-7,-,CSVEVSGEQYF,TGCAGCGTTGAAGTCTCGGGCGAGCAGTACTTC
TRBV6-2/TRBV6-3,many,TRBJ2-1,TRBD2,CASSTPEITSGLSYNEQFF,TGTGCCAGCAGTACGCCCGAAATCACTAGCGGGTTATCCTACAATGAGCAGTTCTTC
TRBV20-1,many,TRBJ1-2,-,CSARDPPALDGYTF,TGCAGTGCTAGAGATCCCCCAGCCTTGGATGGCTACACCTTC
TRBV5-1,few,TRBJ2-3,-,CASSQPIEADTQYF,TGCGCCAGCAGCCAACCGATTGAAGCAGATACGCAGTATTTT
TRBV15,few,TRBJ2-1,-,CATSSEAPYRKLTGEQFF,TGTGCCACCAGCAGTGAAGCCCCCTACCGGAAACTAACGGGTGAGCAGTTCTTC
TRBV6-2/TRBV6-3,many,TRBJ1-5,-,CASSYSREVNQPQHF,TGTGCCAGCAGTTACTCTCGCGAGGTCAATCAGCCCCAGCATTTT
TRBV20-1,many,TRBJ1-1,TRBD1,CSATDRGRGTEAFF,TGCAGTGCTACGGACAGGGGCCGGGGAACTGAAGCTTTCTTT
TRBV28,many,TRBJ1-1,-,CASSFTRKNTEAFF,TGTGCCAGCAGTTTTACCAGGAAGAACACTGAAGCTTTCTTT
TRBV5-5,many,TRBJ2-3,-,CASSLYRASTDTQYF,TGTGCCAGCAGCTTGTACAGGGCAAGCACAGATACGCAGTATTTT
TRBV12-3/TRBV12-4,-,TRBJ2-3,TRBD1,CASRRTGKRDTQYF,TGTGCCAGCAGGAGGACAGGGAAAAGGGATACGCAGTATTTT
TRBV2,many,TRBJ2-7,TRBD1,CASRPGTGGGEQYF,TGTGCCAGCAGACCGGGGACAGGGGGCGGTGAGCAGTACTTC
TRBV27,many,TRBJ2-2,-,CASSALGEKWPGELFF,TGTGCCAGCAGTGCCTTGGGGGAGAAATGGCCCGGGGAGCTGTTTTTT
TRBV20-1,many,TRBJ2-5,-,CSARDRGGGVQETQYF,TGCAGTGCTAGAGATCGAGGCGGAGGGGTCCAAGAGACCCAGTACTTC
TRBV2,many,TRBJ2-5,TRBD2,CASRGGETQYF,TGTGCCAGCAGGGGGGGGGAGACCCAGTACTTC
TRBV5-5,-,TRBJ1-2,TRBD1,CASSLDPQGTYGYTF,TGTGCCAGCAGCTTAGACCCACAGGGGACCTATGGCTACACCTTC
TRBV15,few,TRBJ1-2,TRBD1,CATSGGTGEHYGYTF,TGTGCCACCAGCGGCGGGACAGGGGAGCACTATGGCTACACCTTC
TRBV20-1,-,TRBJ2-3,-,CSASPGRSRTDTQYF,TGCAGTGCTAGTCCTGGCAGAAGCCGCACAGATACGCAGTATTTT
TRBV29-1,many,TRBJ2-7,-,CSVEGSSDSYEQYF,TGCAGCGTTGAAGGCAGCTCGGACTCCTACGAGCAGTACTTC
TRBV6-4,many,TRBJ1-1,-,CASSPGINTEAFF,TGTGCCAGCAGCCCAGGGATCAACACTGAAGCTTTCTTT
TRBV10-3,-,TRBJ2-1,-,CAISPPYNEQFF,TGTGCCATCAGTCCCCCCTACAATGAGCAGTTCTTC
TRBV27,few,TRBJ2-1,-,CASSWVGVPYNEQFF,TGTGCCAGCAGTTGGGTGGGAGTCCCCTACAATGAGCAGTTCTTC
TRBV6-1,many,TRBJ2-5,-,CASNSLPREEETQYF,TGTGCCAGCAATAGCCTTCCACGTGAGGAAGAGACCCAGTACTTC
TRBV28,-,TRBJ1-5,TRBD1,CASSLSSDRGGGYGNQPQHF,TGTGCCAGCAGTTTGTCCTCTGACAGGGGTGGTGGATATGGCAATCAGCCCCAGCATTTT
TRBV2,-,TRBJ2-6,-,CASRAYPGSGANVLTF,TGTGCCAGCAGGGCATACCCAGGCTCTGGGGCCAACGTCCTGACTTTC
TRBV6-1,many,TRBJ1-1,-,CASSVGETEAFF,TGTGCCAGCAGTGTCGGGGAGACTGAAGCTTTCTTT
TRBV4-2,many,TRBJ1-1,-,CASSQDPGTVNTEAFF,TGTGCCAGCAGCCAAGATCCAGGAACTGTGAACACTGAAGCTTTCTTT
TRBV5-1,many,TRBJ2-1,-,CASSLLTMSSYNEQFF,TGCGCCAGCAGCTTGTTGACTATGAGCTCCTACAATGAGCAGTTCTTC
TRBV25-1,many,TRBJ2-7,TRBD1,CASSDDRQGNGEQYF,TGTGCCAGCAGTGACGACCGACAGGGGAATGGGGAGCAGTACTTC
TRBV2,many,TRBJ1-5,-,CASRGDRGNQPQHF,TGTGCCAGCAGAGGGGACCGGGGCAATCAGCCCCAGCATTTT
TRBV20-1,many,TRBJ2-7,TRBD2,CSARDSQREFRKGLPYEQYF,TGCAGTGCCAGGGATTCTCAGCGGGAGTTTAGGAAAGGTTTGCCCTACGAGCAGTACTTC
TRBV6-1,many,TRBJ1-1,-,CASSDLGVNTEAFF,TGTGCCAGCAGTGATCTGGGAGTGAACACTGAAGCTTTCTTT
TRBV28,many,TRBJ2-1,-,CASSRDGGLYNEQFF,TGTGCCAGCAGTAGGGACGGGGGGCTTTACAATGAGCAGTTCTTC
TRBV28,many,TRBJ2-5,-,CASSFVGTQETQYF,TGTGCCAGCAGTTTCGTGGGGACCCAAGAGACCCAGTACTTC
TRBV4-1,few,TRBJ1-4,-,CASSQVGTYEKLFF,TGCGCCAGCAGCCAAGTGGGGACCTATGAAAAACTGTTTTTT
TRBV3-1,-,TRBJ1-5,-,CASSQVGGSNQPQHF,TGTGCCAGCAGCCAGGTGGGGGGTAGCAATCAGCCCCAGCATTTT
TRBV4-1,many,TRBJ2-7,-,CASSQGAYYEQYF,TGCGCCAGCAGCCAAGGAGCTTACTACGAGCAGTACTTC
TRBV3-1,many,TRBJ1-5,-,CASSQAGGAVQPQHF,TGTGCCAGCAGCCAAGCGGGAGGGGCGGTTCAGCCCCAGCATTTT
TRBV6-1,-,TRBJ2-3,-,CASSEANLGHLSSDTQYF,TGTGCCAGCAGTGAAGCAAATTTGGGACACCTGTCATCCGATACGCAGTATTTT
TRBV10-3,many,TRBJ2-7,-,CAISESSFHSYEQYF,TGTGCCATCAGTGAGTCGAGTTTTCACTCCTACGAGCAGTACTTC
TRBV5-4,few,TRBJ2-5,-,CASSLAYQETQYF,TGTGCCAGCAGCTTGGCGTACCAAGAGACCCAGTACTTC
TRBV29-1,many,TRBJ2-7,TRBD1,CSVGGGGYEQYF,TGCAGCGTTGGAGGGGGCGGTTACGAGCAGTACTTC
TRBV28,many,TRBJ2-6,TRBD2,CASTLAGERSGANVLTF,TGTGCCAGCACCCTAGCGGGAGAAAGATCTGGGGCCAACGTCCTGACTTTC
TRBV19,-,TRBJ2-3,TRBD2,CASSKKLAGVYTDTQYF,TGTGCCAGTAGCAAAAAACTAGCGGGAGTATACACAGATACGCAGTATTTT
TRBV11-2,many,TRBJ2-7,TRBD2,CASSLSASGTYEQYF,TGTGCCAGCAGCTTATCTGCTAGCGGAACCTACGAGCAGTACTTC
TRBV6-1,few,TRBJ2-5,TRBD2,CASSEREGRLGETQYF,TGTGCCAGCAGTGAAAGGGAGGGGCGGTTGGGGGAGACCCAGTACTTC
TRBV28,many,TRBJ1-2,-,CASSPPDNYGYTF,TGTGCCAGCAGTCCCCCTGATAACTATGGCTACACCTTC